These 18 T cell receptor beta chains share one sample of origin, sequenced in a study of CD8 T cells in Susac syndrome. When the RNA was reverse transcribed, random hexamers were used with an input of about 0.5 to 1 ug. From the immunoSEQ multiplex PCR reads, TCRdb called clonotypes with MiXCR, one entry per CDR3 protein. The table includes about 200,000 distinct CDR3 sequences, about 95% detected once. Sequencing was carried out using CD4+ T cells from PBMCs. These receptors were obtained from a human donor with multiple sclerosis.

The V gene is TRBV5-6, the J gene TRBJ2-4; the D is unclear. The CDR3 consists of 12 residues. Germline-derived CDR1 and CDR2 are SGHDT and YYEEEE. The V end lost 1 base, the J end lost 7 bases, and 6 bases lay between the germline ends. This chain's CDR3 is CASSLSRNIQYF. The CDR3 DNA reads TGTGCCAGCAGCTTGAGTCGGAACATTCAGTACTTC.

This chain connects TRBV19 to TRBJ2-7, with 10 bases identical to TRBD1. The CDR3 runs 14 residues. Trimming cost V 4 bases and J 4 bases; bases outside gene matches: 4. Germline V gene sequence: CDR1 LNHDA, CDR2 SQIVND (reference sequence). CDR3 coding DNA: TGTGCCAGTAGTACCGGGACAGGGGATTACGAGCAGTACTTC. Translation: CASSTGTGDYEQYF.

The V call is TRBV7-8, the J call TRBJ2-3; 8 bases fit TRBD2. The CDR3 is 15 residues long. With V trimmed by 5 bases and J by 1 base, 5 bases remained unmatched. In germline, CDR1 is SGHVS, CDR2 FQNEAQ. In nucleotides, the CDR3 is TGTGCCAGCAGCCCGCGGGGGGCGGGCACAGATACGCAGTATTTT. This gives the protein CASSPRGAGTDTQYF.

The V gene is TRBV4-1, the J gene TRBJ2-2; TRBD2 matches at 10 bases. CDR3 length equals 18 residues. CDR1 MGHRA and CDR2 YSYEKL come from the germline V gene. V lost 0 bases and J lost 4; bases outside the gene matches: 8. CDR3: CASSQEPSGRVGTGELFF. CDR3 nucleotide sequence: TGCGCCAGCAGCCAAGAACCCAGCGGGAGGGTAGGCACCGGGGAGCTGTTTTTT.

The gene calls are TRBV29-1 and TRBJ1-1; unclear D gene. The germline gives CDR1 SQVTM, CDR2 ANQGSEA. Trimming removed 4 bases from V and 1 base from J, with 4 bases in between. CDR3 length: 11 amino acids. The CDR3 reads CSVAPNTEAFF. CDR3 nucleotides: TGCAGCGTTGCCCCGAACACTGAAGCTTTCTTT.

This chain connects TRBV30 to TRBJ1-2; D unclear. The germline V gene has CDR1 GTSNPN and CDR2 SVGIG (reference sequence). This CDR3 is built from 11 residues. V lost 4 bases to trimming and J lost 7 bases, with 10 bases between them. DNA for the CDR3: TGTGCCTGGACCAGGATTGCTGGCTACACCTTC. This codes for CAWTRIAGYTF.

This chain joins TRBV29-1 and TRBJ2-7, with a tentative D call TRBD2 (6 bases). There are 16 residues in the CDR3. Per the germline V gene, CDR1 is SQVTM and CDR2 is ANQGSEA. V was cut by 5 bases and J by 6 bases, with 26 bases left in between. In nucleotides, the CDR3 is TGCAGCGTTAATTACAAGGCGGGGAGGTCGACCTCCGAGCAGTACTTC. Translating it yields CSVNYKAGRSTSEQYF.

The DNA for the CDR3 is TGTGCCAGCAGCCAAGGCAGCGGGGGGGCCTATGAGCAGTTCTTC. It translates to CASSQGSGGAYEQFF. This rearrangement joins TRBV4-2 to TRBJ2-1; 10 bases align to TRBD2. In germline, CDR1 is LGHNA, CDR2 YNFKEQ. V lost 1 base and J lost 8; bases outside the gene matches: 5. This CDR3 is 15 amino acids long.

The chain couples TRBV25-1 to TRBJ2-5; TRBD2 matches at 13 bases. This CDR3 is 17 amino acids long. Germline trimming cut 5 bases from V and 2 bases from J; bases unmatched to any gene: 8. Germline lookup yields CDR1 MGHDK and CDR2 SYGVNS. Here the CDR3 DNA reads TGTGCCAGCAGTCCAGGACTAGCGGGGGATATACAAGAGACCCAGTACTTC. Its translation is CASSPGLAGDIQETQYF.

This chain connects TRBV27 to TRBJ2-5, with no clear D. Per germline, CDR1 MNHEY and CDR2 SMNVEV (reference sequence). V was cut by 5 bases and J by 5 bases, with 9 bases left in between. The CDR3 length is 12 residues. The CDR3 loop reads CASSALGETQYF. Written as DNA, the CDR3 is TGTGCCAGCAGTGCCCTCGGGGAGACCCAGTACTTC.

This chain joins TRBV12-5 and TRBJ1-5; 8 bases match TRBD1. Per germline, CDR1 LGHNT and CDR2 FRNRAP. The CDR3 length is 12 residues. J lost 8 bases, V lost 7 bases, and 4 bases had no gene match. This CDR3 is CASAGQGKPQHF. Written as DNA, the CDR3 is TGTGCTAGTGCAGGACAGGGTAAGCCCCAGCATTTT.

The rearrangement uses TRBV20-1 and TRBJ1-1; D uncertain. Germline assignment: CDR1 DFQATT and CDR2 SNEGSKA (reference sequence). Between the trimmed V and J ends, which lost 2 bases and 1 base, there was a span of 5 bases. CDR3 length: 12 amino acids. The CDR3 protein is CSARPTNTEAFF. CDR3 DNA: TGCAGTGCTAGACCCACGAACACTGAAGCTTTCTTT.

V gene TRBV2 combines with J gene TRBJ2-7; no reliable D call. The germline V gene encodes CDR1 SNHLY and CDR2 FYNNEI. The V and J ends lost 1 base and 5 bases respectively, with 0 bases between them. This CDR3 has 10 residues. CDR3 region: CASSEDEQYF. The CDR3 nucleotides read TGTGCCAGCAGTGAAGACGAGCAGTACTTC. Based on the CDR3 plus reference TRBV2 and TRBJ2-7, the full variable domain is EPEVTQTPSHQVTQMGQEVILRCVPISNHLYFYWYRQILGQKVEFLVSFYNNEISEKSEIFDDQFSVERPDGSNFTLKIRSTKLEDSAMYFCASSEDEQYFGPGTRLTVT.

This clonotype was counted a single time. The rearrangement joins TRBV18 to TRBJ1-6; no clear D. Germline lookup yields CDR1 KGHSH and CDR2 LQKENI. Trimming pared 3 bases from V and 8 bases from J, leaving 8 bases between. This CDR3 spans 13 amino acids. CDR3 in amino acids: CASSPAVDSPLHF. The CDR3 coding sequence is TGTGCCAGCTCACCGGCAGTCGATTCACCCCTCCACTTT.

This chain uses TRBV7-3 with TRBJ2-3, with 9 bases aligning to TRBD2. Germline V gene sequence: CDR1 SGHTA, CDR2 FQGTGA. The CDR3 is made up of 16 amino acids. With V trimmed by 5 bases and J by 6 bases, 12 bases remained unmatched. CDR3 sequence (DNA): TGTGCCAGCAGCAAAGGAGCGGGAGGCCCAGCTGATACGCAGTATTTT. Protein product: CASSKGAGGPADTQYF.

The chain uses TRBV15 and TRBJ2-7; D remains unclear. CDR1 and CDR2 (germline): LNHNV, YYDKDF (reference sequence). V lost 1 base and J lost 4, with 8 bases in between. The length of the CDR3 is 13 residues. The chain's CDR3 is CATSRGWGYEQYF. CDR3 nucleotides: TGTGCCACCAGCAGAGGTTGGGGATACGAGCAGTACTTC. Full variable domain (remainder filled in from reference TRBV15 and TRBJ2-7): DAMVIQNPRYQVTQFGKPVTLSCSQTLNHNVMYWYQQKSSQAPKLLFHYYDKDFNNEADTPDNFQSRRPNTSFCFLDIRSPGLGDTAMYLCATSRGWGYEQYFGPGTRLTVT.

CDR3 residues: CASSAGTGRFNTGELFF. CDR3 coding DNA: TGTGCCAGCAGTGCGGGGACAGGAAGATTCAACACCGGGGAGCTGTTTTTT. The rearrangement joins TRBV27 to TRBJ2-2; 8 bases are a match to TRBD1. The CDR3 consists of 17 residues. CDR1 is MNHEY and CDR2 is SMNVEV in the germline V gene (reference sequence). J lost 2 bases, V lost 5 bases, and 10 bases had no gene match.

The chain joins TRBV2 to TRBJ1-5, with D perhaps matching TRBD1 (6 bases). Trimming removed 8 bases at V and 7 bases at J, with 9 bases between. Germline-derived CDR1 and CDR2 are SNHLY and FYNNEI. CDR3 length: 11 amino acids. The CDR3 DNA sequence: TGTGCCAGCTCGGGGGGCCAGCCCCAGCATTTT. Translation: CASSGGQPQHF. The full variable domain, rest sourced from reference TRBV2 and TRBJ1-5, is EPEVTQTPSHQVTQMGQEVILRCVPISNHLYFYWYRQILGQKVEFLVSFYNNEISEKSEIFDDQFSVERPDGSNFTLKIRSTKLEDSAMYFCASSGGQPQHFGDGTRLSIL.